The 19 T cell receptor beta chains presented below share a single source sample, sequenced in a study of beta chain features in type 1 diabetes. General observations from the study: Moderately but significantly shorter TCRB CDR3s were found in Type 1 diabetes patients in all four CD4+ subsets.

Expressed TCRB transcripts got sequenced, as all isolated RNA was reverse transcribed. Clones were read by immunoSEQ multiplex PCR, and TCRdb kept only the in-frame ones, dropping some. The table shows about 16,000 clones, with about 70% occurring only once. Their specific antigens are unknown. Sequencing used stem cell memory CD4+ T cells from blood. The receptors come from a young man with type 1 diabetes.

The chain links TRBV7-2 to TRBJ2-7, with D hard to call. This CDR3 has 13 amino acids. Trimming took off 4 bases at V and 0 bases at J, with 7 bases between the two ends. Germline V gene sequence: CDR1 SGHTA, CDR2 FQGNSA. CDR3 sequence: CASSSTASYEQYF. The CDR3 DNA sequence: TGTGCCAGCAGCTCAACAGCCTCCTACGAGCAGTACTTC.

The gene calls are TRBV5-8 and TRBJ2-1; perhaps TRBD1 as D (6 bases). From germline, CDR1 is SGHTS and CDR2 YDEGEE. Between the trimmed V and J ends, which lost 1 base and 6 bases, there was a span of 11 bases. The CDR3 extends over 14 amino acids. The CDR3 reads CASSLYDRSNEQFF. The CDR3 DNA reads TGTGCCAGCAGCTTGTACGACAGGAGCAATGAGCAGTTCTTC. Looking up the rest from reference TRBV5-8 and TRBJ2-1 gives the full variable domain: EAGVTQSPTHLIKTRGQQATLRCSPISGHTSVYWYQQALGLGLQFLLWYDEGEERNRGNFPPRFSGRQFPNYSSELNVNALELEDSALYLCASSLYDRSNEQFFGPGTRLTVL.

The rearrangement joins TRBV21-1 to TRBJ2-4; TRBD1 reflects the table's D call only, with no check against the DNA. TRBV21-1 represents a pseudogene. The CDR3 is 17 residues long. The CDR3 coding sequence is TGTGCCAGCAGCAAATTTTTCAGGGGACGGGCCAAAAACATTCAGTACTTC. It translates to CASSKFFRGRAKNIQYF.

The chain recombines TRBV7-2 with TRBJ2-3; TRBD2 matches 12 bases. The germline V gene encodes CDR1 SGHTA and CDR2 FQGNSA. CDR3 length equals 16 residues. The junction had 8 bases not matched to a gene; V was cut back by 5 bases and J by 5 bases. The CDR3 spells CASSRTLAGGRDTQYF. CDR3 nucleotide sequence: TGTGCCAGCAGCAGGACCCTAGCGGGGGGGAGAGATACGCAGTATTTT.

The rearrangement uses TRBV5-6 and TRBJ2-1, with 11 bases fitting TRBD2. The junction had 1 base not matched to a gene; V was cut back by 1 base and J by 4 bases. Germline V gives CDR1 SGHDT, CDR2 YYEEEE. This CDR3 is built from 15 residues. CDR3 coding DNA: TGTGCCAGCAGCTTGACTAGCGGGGGTTACAATGAGCAGTTCTTC. Amino acid sequence: CASSLTSGGYNEQFF.

This clone was seen more than once but under ten times. The chain carries TRBV7-2 and TRBJ2-5, with 14 bases matching TRBD2. V lost 5 bases, J lost 4 bases, and 6 bases stayed unmatched. Germline V gene sequence: CDR1 SGHTA, CDR2 FQGNSA. CDR3 length: 16 amino acids. This CDR3 reads CASSQTSGGALETQYF. DNA of the CDR3: TGTGCCAGCAGCCAGACTAGCGGGGGGGCCTTAGAGACCCAGTACTTC. Variable domain in full (rest from reference TRBV7-2 and TRBJ2-5): GAGVSQSPSNKVTEKGKDVELRCDPISGHTALYWYRQSLGQGLEFLIYFQGNSAPDKSGLPSDRFSAERTGGSVSTLTIQRTQQEDSAVYLCASSQTSGGALETQYFGPGTRLLVL.

The gene calls are TRBV25-1 and TRBJ1-2; D may be TRBD1 (6 bases). Trimming shortened V by 6 bases and J by 2 bases, and 10 bases separated the two germline ends. CDR3 length: 13 amino acids. The V gene's germline CDR1 is MGHDK and CDR2 SYGVNS. The chain's CDR3 is CASREGGNYGYTF. CDR3 coding DNA: TGTGCCAGCAGAGAAGGGGGGAACTATGGCTACACCTTC.

The chain has TRBV4-1 and TRBJ2-7, with 10 bases that match TRBD2. Germline loops: CDR1 MGHRA, CDR2 YSYEKL. Trimming cost V 4 bases and J 2 bases; bases outside gene matches: 8. The CDR3 contains 16 residues. The DNA for the CDR3 is TGCGCCAGCAGCCGCCAGCTAGCGGGGGCAGCCTACGAGCAGTACTTC. As protein: CASSRQLAGAAYEQYF.

V is TRBV9 and J is TRBJ2-2; D is possibly TRBD2 (6 bases). The CDR3 totals 15 residues. Germline CDR1 and CDR2: SGDLS and YYNGEE. V was trimmed by 0 bases and J by 5 bases, leaving 11 bases between them. The CDR3 protein is CASSVAPGETGELFF. CDR3 nucleotide sequence: TGTGCCAGCAGCGTAGCTCCGGGGGAGACCGGGGAGCTGTTTTTT.

This chain connects TRBV27 to TRBJ2-5, with TRBD2 identical over 12 bases. The DNA end favors TRBJ2-7, so the J call may be wrong. The germline CDR1 and CDR2 sequences are MNHEY and SMNVEV (reference sequence). The CDR3 length is 15 residues. The CDR3 protein is CASSQGLAGSYEQYF. The DNA of the CDR3 is TGTGCCAGCAGCCAAGGACTAGCGGGGAGTTACGAGCAGTACTTC.

The V and J genes are TRBV25-1 and TRBJ2-3; D gene uncertain. The V end lost 1 base, the J end lost 3 bases, and 8 bases lay between the germline ends. Germline CDR1 is MGHDK and CDR2 is SYGVNS. CDR3 length: 14 residues. The CDR3 sequence: CASSEWRETDTQYF. DNA of the CDR3: TGTGCCAGCAGTGAATGGAGAGAAACAGATACGCAGTATTTT. The variable domain in full, with the rest retrieved from reference TRBV25-1 and TRBJ2-3, is EADIYQTPRYLVIGTGKKITLECSQTMGHDKMYWYQQDPGMELHLIHYSYGVNSTEKGDLSSESTVSRIRTEHFPLTLESARPSHTSQYLCASSEWRETDTQYFGPGTRLTVL.

This clone was seen a handful of times. This chain uses TRBV29-1 with TRBJ2-2, with D possibly TRBD2 on 8 matching bases. V dropped 7 bases and J dropped 4 bases, with 16 bases sitting between them. Germline lookup yields CDR1 SQVTM and CDR2 ANQGSEA. The length of the CDR3 is 14 residues. In nucleotides, the CDR3 is TGCAGCGCGGGAGGGGGCATTAGCACCGGGGAGCTGTTTTTT. Encoded protein: CSAGGGISTGELFF.

The chain joins TRBV29-1 to TRBJ2-1, with 7 nucleotides matching TRBD1. The CDR3 spans 15 residues. CDR1 SQVTM and CDR2 ANQGSEA come from the germline V gene. Trimming at V came to 7 bases and at J to 7 bases, leaving 16 bases not matched to a gene. The CDR3 DNA reads TGCAGCGCTTCTTTGCCGGGACAGTTTCTGAATGAGCAGTTCTTC. Translated: CSASLPGQFLNEQFF.

The chain joins TRBV15 to TRBJ2-6; unclear D gene. Germline V gives CDR1 LNHNV, CDR2 YYDKDF (reference sequence). Between the trimmed V and J ends, which lost 1 base and 2 bases, there was a span of 9 bases. The length of the CDR3 is 16 residues. In nucleotides, the CDR3 is TGTGCCACCAGCAGAGTGATGGGCCCTGGGGCCAACGTCCTGACTTTC. Its translation is CATSRVMGPGANVLTF. Full variable domain (remainder filled in from reference TRBV15 and TRBJ2-6): DAMVIQNPRYQVTQFGKPVTLSCSQTLNHNVMYWYQQKSSQAPKLLFHYYDKDFNNEADTPDNFQSRRPNTSFCFLDIRSPGLGDTAMYLCATSRVMGPGANVLTFGAGSRLTVL.

The chain recombines TRBV7-9 with TRBJ1-1, with TRBD1 matching over 11 bases. V lost 5 bases, J lost 12 bases, and 11 bases stayed unmatched. This CDR3 comprises 14 residues. CDR1 and CDR2 (germline): SEHNR, FQNEAQ (reference sequence). CDR3 region: CASSQARDRGTTFF. The CDR3 DNA reads TGTGCCAGCAGCCAAGCCAGGGACAGGGGGACAACTTTCTTT.

This chain joins TRBV7-2 and TRBJ2-6, with D possibly being TRBD1 (6 bases). Germline-derived CDR1 and CDR2 are SGHTA and FQGNSA. This CDR3 is built from 15 residues. Between the trimmed V and J ends, which lost 6 bases and 4 bases, there was a span of 13 bases. CDR3 loop: CASRNRVTGANVLTF. As DNA, the CDR3 is TGTGCCAGCAGAAACAGGGTCACAGGGGCCAACGTCCTGACTTTC.

This clone has only a few counts. This chain joins TRBV5-1 and TRBJ1-1, with TRBD1 as a possible D gene (6 bases). CDR1 and CDR2 from the germline V gene are SGHRS and YFSETQ. The germline V and J ends were trimmed by 0 bases and 10 bases, with 13 bases remaining between them. The CDR3 sequence is 13 residues long. CDR3 sequence reads: CASSLDSQGRAFF. The CDR3, as DNA: TGCGCCAGCAGCTTGGATTCCCAGGGGCGAGCTTTCTTT.

This chain uses TRBV12-5 with TRBJ1-2, with 8 positions matching TRBD1. Trimming cost V 6 bases and J 7 bases; bases outside gene matches: 7. The germline gives CDR1 LGHNT, CDR2 FRNRAP. CDR3 length equals 13 residues. The CDR3 protein is CASGPGQGGGYTF. Here the CDR3 DNA reads TGTGCTAGTGGACCCGGACAGGGCGGTGGCTACACCTTC.

As concerns this clone: Mismatch with germline at one junction end may stem from a read error. The same CDR3 also results from other DNA sequences found in this sample. The genes are TRBV7-9 and TRBJ2-3; D is ambiguous. The CDR3 is 13 residues long. From germline, CDR1 is SEHNR and CDR2 FQNEAQ (reference sequence). The CDR3 here is CASSPGLTDTQYF. DNA of the CDR3: TGCGCCAGCAGCCCCGGGTTAACAGATACGCAGTATTTT. Based on the CDR3 plus reference TRBV7-9 and TRBJ2-3, the full variable domain is DTGVSQNPRHKITKRGQNVTFRCDPISEHNRLYWYRQTLGQGPEFLTYFQNEAQLEKSRLLSDRFSAERPKGSFSTLEIQRTEQGDSAMYLCASSPGLTDTQYFGPGTRLTVL.